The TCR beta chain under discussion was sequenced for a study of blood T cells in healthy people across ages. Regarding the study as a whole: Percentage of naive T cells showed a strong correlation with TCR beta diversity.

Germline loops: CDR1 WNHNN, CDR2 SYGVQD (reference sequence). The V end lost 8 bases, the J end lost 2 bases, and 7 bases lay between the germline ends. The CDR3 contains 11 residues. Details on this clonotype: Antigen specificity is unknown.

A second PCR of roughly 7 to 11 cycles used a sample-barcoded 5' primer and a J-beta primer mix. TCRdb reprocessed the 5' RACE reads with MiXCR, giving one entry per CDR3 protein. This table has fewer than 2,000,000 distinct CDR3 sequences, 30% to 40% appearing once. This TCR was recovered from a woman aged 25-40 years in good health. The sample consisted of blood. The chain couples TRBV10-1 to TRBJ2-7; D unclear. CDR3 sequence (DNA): TGCGCCAGCGTCAGCCCCTACGAGCAGTACTTC. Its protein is CASVSPYEQYF.